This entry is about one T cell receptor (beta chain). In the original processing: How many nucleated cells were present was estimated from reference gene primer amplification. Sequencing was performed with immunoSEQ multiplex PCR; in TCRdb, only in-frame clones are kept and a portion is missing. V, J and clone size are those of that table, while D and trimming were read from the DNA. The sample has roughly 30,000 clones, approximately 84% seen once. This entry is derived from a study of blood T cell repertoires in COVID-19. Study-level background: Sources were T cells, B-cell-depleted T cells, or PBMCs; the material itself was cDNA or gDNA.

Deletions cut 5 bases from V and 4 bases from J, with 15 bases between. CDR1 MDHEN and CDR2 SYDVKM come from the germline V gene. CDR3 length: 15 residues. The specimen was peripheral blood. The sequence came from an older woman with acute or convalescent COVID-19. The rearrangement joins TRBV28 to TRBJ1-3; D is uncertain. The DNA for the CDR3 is TGTGCCAGCAGTATCCATGGAGGGCACGGAAACACCATATATTTT. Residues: CASSIHGGHGNTIYF.